This T cell receptor (beta chain) came from a study of control samples from healthy donors and cancer patients. CDR3 length equals 15 residues. V lost 0 bases to trimming and J lost 6 bases, with 14 bases between them. CDR1 is MNHEY and CDR2 is SVGEGT in the germline V gene. This table comes from immunoSEQ multiplex PCR, and its TCRdb copy is limited to in-frame clones, with some not included. The sample contains around 120,000 clones, about 92% of which appear only once. The sequencing input was PBMCs. The receptor was derived from a man aged 50 to 60 with head and neck cancer. The chain is built from TRBV6-2 or TRBV6-3 and TRBJ1-1; D remains unclear. As DNA, the CDR3 is TGTGCCAGCAGTTACTCTATACTGGGCGACGCTGAAGCTTTCTTT. Protein product: CASSYSILGDAEAFF.